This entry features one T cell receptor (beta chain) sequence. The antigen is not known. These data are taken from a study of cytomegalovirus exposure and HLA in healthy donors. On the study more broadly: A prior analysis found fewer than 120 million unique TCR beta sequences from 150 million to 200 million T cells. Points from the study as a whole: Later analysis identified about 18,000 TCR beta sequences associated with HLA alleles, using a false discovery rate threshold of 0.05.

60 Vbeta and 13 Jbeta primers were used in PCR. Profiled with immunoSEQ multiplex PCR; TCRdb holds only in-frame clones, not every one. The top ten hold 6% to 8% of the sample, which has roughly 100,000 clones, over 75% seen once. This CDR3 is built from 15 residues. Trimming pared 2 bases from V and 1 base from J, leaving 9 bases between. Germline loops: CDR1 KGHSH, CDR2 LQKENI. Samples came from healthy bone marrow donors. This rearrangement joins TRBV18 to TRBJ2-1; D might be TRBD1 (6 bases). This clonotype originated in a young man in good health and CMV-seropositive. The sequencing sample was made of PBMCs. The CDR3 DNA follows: TGTGCCAGCTCACCAGGGGGCACATCCTACAATGAGCAGTTCTTC. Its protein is CASSPGGTSYNEQFF.